This T cell receptor (beta chain) appears in the sequencing data of a study of T cell repertoires in cytomegalovirus infection. This clonotype was detected a few times. TCRdb used MiXCR to reprocess the reads, holding one entry per CDR3 protein. The sample holds 200,000 to 250,000 distinct CDR3 sequences, 9% to 15% seen once. Trimming pared 3 bases from V and 5 bases from J, leaving 13 bases between. This CDR3 contains 14 residues. Per the germline V gene, CDR1 is LNHDA and CDR2 is SQIVND (reference sequence). The sequence came from a human donor in good health (CMV status not recorded). Some clones in this sample may be carry-over from other donors' samples. The sequenced sample consisted of PBMCs. The rearrangement uses TRBV19 and TRBJ1-2, with D possibly TRBD1 on 5 matching bases. The CDR3, as DNA: TGTGCCAGTAGTATGAGGGGCAATGGTTATGGCTACACCTTC. Residues: CASSMRGNGYGYTF.